This TCR beta chain was retrieved from a study of T cell responses to AZD1222 COVID-19 vaccine. Measured with immunoSEQ multiplex PCR; TCRdb has only the in-frame clones, and not every one. Among over 45,000 clones listed, about 85% were seen once. Trimming at V came to 2 bases and at J to 3 bases, leaving 0 bases not matched to a gene. Germline assignment: CDR1 MNHEY and CDR2 SVGAGI. This CDR3 has 15 amino acids. The sequence was collected from an adult in good health. Sequencing was performed on peripheral blood, taken on day 0 of AZD1222 vaccination. The V and J genes are TRBV6-5 and TRBJ2-5, with TRBD2 matching over 13 bases. The CDR3 protein is CASSYGTSGEETQYF. CDR3 in DNA: TGTGCCAGCAGTTACGGGACTAGCGGGGAAGAGACCCAGTACTTC.